The source of this T cell receptor (beta chain) is a study of shared clonotypes between healthy human individuals. The table came from immunoSEQ multiplex PCR; TCRdb's copy has only in-frame clones and leaves some out. The table has about 2.5 million clones, roughly 92% seen once; the top ten hold 0.37%. The V end lost 3 bases, the J end lost 4 bases, and 20 bases lay between the germline ends. Germline CDR1 is SEHNR and CDR2 is FQNEAQ (reference sequence). The CDR3 totals 17 residues. Turning to this clone: Its antigen is unknown.

Study-wide points: Few donors restricted represented genetic and exposure-history diversity. Researchers sampled blood only, noting tissue repertoires likely differ.

None of the donors, who were healthy HIV-negative adults, had recently had acute infections or vaccinations. From CD4+ cells came CD45RA+ naive and CD45RA-negative memory subsets. The TCR originated in a young man in good health. Some clones in this sample may be carry-over from other donors' samples. The sample comprised naive CD4+ T cells from PBMCs. As to subset: CD45RA+ positively selected. The V and J genes are TRBV7-9 and TRBJ2-3, with unresolved D. DNA of the CDR3: TGTGCCAGCAGCTTGGACCGAACCCCACCTTCGGCAGATACGCAGTATTTT. Translated, it gives CASSLDRTPPSADTQYF. Looking up the rest from reference TRBV7-9 and TRBJ2-3 gives the full variable domain: DTGVSQNPRHKITKRGQNVTFRCDPISEHNRLYWYRQTLGQGPEFLTYFQNEAQLEKSRLLSDRFSAERPKGSFSTLEIQRTEQGDSAMYLCASSLDRTPPSADTQYFGPGTRLTVL.